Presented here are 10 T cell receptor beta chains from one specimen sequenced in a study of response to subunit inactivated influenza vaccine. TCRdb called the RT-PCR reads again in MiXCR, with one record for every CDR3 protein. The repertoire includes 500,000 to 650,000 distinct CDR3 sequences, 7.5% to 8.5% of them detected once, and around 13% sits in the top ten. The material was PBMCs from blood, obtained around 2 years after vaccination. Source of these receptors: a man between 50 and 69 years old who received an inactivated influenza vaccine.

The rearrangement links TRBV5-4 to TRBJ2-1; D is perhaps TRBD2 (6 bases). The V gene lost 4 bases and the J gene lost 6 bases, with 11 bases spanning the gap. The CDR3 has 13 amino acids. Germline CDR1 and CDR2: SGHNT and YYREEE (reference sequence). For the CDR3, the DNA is TGTGCCAGCAGCCGAGCTAGCGTCAATGAGCAGTTCTTC. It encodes CASSRASVNEQFF.

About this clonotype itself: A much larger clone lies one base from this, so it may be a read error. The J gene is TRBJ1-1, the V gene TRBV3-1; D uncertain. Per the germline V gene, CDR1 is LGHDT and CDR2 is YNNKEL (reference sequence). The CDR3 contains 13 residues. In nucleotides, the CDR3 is TGTACCAGCAGCCCTCTACCAGGCACTGAAGCTTTCTTT. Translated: CTSSPLPGTEAFF.

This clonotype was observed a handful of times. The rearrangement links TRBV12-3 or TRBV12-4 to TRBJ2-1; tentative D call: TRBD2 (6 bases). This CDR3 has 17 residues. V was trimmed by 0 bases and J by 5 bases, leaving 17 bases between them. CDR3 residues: CASSLAVGRGRHNEQFF. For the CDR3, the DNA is TGTGCCAGCAGTTTAGCGGTGGGGCGGGGAAGGCACAATGAGCAGTTCTTC.

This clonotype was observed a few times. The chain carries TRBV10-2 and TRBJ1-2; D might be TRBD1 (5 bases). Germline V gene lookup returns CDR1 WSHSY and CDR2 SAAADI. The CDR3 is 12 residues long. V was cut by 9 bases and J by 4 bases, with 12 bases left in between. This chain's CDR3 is CASMTDSYGYTF. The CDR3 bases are TGCGCCAGTATGACAGACTCCTATGGCTACACCTTC.

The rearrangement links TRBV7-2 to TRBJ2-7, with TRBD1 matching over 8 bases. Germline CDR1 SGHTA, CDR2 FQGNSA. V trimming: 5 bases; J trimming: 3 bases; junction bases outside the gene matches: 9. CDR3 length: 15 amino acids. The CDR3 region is CASSTDGTGFYEQYF. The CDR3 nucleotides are TGTGCCAGCAGCACCGACGGGACAGGATTCTACGAGCAGTACTTC.

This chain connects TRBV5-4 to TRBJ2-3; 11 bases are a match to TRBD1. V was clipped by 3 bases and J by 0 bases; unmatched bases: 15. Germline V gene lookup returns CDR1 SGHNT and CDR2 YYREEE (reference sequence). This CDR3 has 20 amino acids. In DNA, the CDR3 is TGTGCCAGCAGCTCCCCGGGACAGGGGGTTCGAGGACGAAGCACAGATACGCAGTATTTT. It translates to CASSSPGQGVRGRSTDTQYF. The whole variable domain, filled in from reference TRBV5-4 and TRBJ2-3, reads ETGVTQSPTHLIKTRGQQVTLRCSSQSGHNTVSWYQQALGQGPQFIFQYYREEENGRGNFPPRFSGLQFPNYSSELNVNALELDDSALYLCASSSPGQGVRGRSTDTQYFGPGTRLTVL.

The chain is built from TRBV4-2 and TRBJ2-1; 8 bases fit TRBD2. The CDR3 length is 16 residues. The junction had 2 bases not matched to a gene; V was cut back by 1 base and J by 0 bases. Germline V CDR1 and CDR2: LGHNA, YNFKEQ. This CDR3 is CASSQGGRTSYNEQFF. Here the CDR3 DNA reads TGTGCCAGCAGCCAAGGCGGGAGGACCTCCTACAATGAGCAGTTCTTC.

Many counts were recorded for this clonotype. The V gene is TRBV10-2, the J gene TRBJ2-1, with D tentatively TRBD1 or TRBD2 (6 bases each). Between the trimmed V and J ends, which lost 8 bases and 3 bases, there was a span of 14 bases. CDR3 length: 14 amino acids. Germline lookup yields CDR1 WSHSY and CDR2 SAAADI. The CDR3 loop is CASGGLASYNEQFF. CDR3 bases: TGCGCCAGCGGGGGGCTAGCGAGCTACAATGAGCAGTTCTTC.

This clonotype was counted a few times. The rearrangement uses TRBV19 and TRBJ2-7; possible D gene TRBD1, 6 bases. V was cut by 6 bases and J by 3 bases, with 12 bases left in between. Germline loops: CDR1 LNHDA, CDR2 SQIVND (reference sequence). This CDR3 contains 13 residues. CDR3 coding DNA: TGTGCCAGTAGGGGAATACAGGGCTACGAGCAGTACTTC. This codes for CASRGIQGYEQYF. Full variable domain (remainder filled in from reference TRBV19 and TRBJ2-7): DGGITQSPKYLFRKEGQNVTLSCEQNLNHDAMYWYRQDPGQGLRLIYYSQIVNDFQKGDIAEGYSVSREKKESFPLTVTSAQKNPTAFYLCASRGIQGYEQYFGPGTRLTVT.

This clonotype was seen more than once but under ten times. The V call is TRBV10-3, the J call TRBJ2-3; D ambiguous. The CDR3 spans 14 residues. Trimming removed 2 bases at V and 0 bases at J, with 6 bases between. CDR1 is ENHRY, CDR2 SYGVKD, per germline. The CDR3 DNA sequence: TGTGCCATCAGTGAGGGTCAAAGCACAGATACGCAGTATTTT. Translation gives CAISEGQSTDTQYF.